The 32 T cell receptor beta chains reported below all come from one sample, sequenced in a study of OX40 agonist ivuxolimab in advanced cancers. Generated by immunoSEQ multiplex PCR, the TCRdb table keeps only in-frame clones and is missing some. The sample carries tens of thousands of clones, about 90% recorded once. Here the sequenced sample was CD4+ or CD8+ T cells sorted from blood, taken in a trial of the OX40 agonist ivuxolimab. The source is an adult with an advanced solid tumor such as melanoma, head and neck, liver or kidney cancer.

V and J are TRBV13 and TRBJ2-7; D may be TRBD1 or TRBD2 (5 bases each). CDR1 and CDR2 (germline): PRHDT, FYEKMQ (reference sequence). The germline V and J ends were trimmed by 1 base and 3 bases, with 13 bases remaining between them. This CDR3 contains 15 residues. The CDR3, as DNA: TGTGCCAGCAGCTTAGAAGCCGGGACCAACTACGAGCAGTACTTC. Its translation is CASSLEAGTNYEQYF.

V gene TRBV19 combines with J gene TRBJ1-2; 12 nucleotides align to TRBD1. V shed 6 bases and J 5 bases; nucleotides not matched to a gene: 16. The CDR3 spans 18 residues. Germline V gene sequence: CDR1 LNHDA, CDR2 SQIVND (reference sequence). The CDR3 here is CASSSLPGQGAYGYGYTF. CDR3 in DNA: TGTGCCAGTAGCAGTTTACCGGGACAGGGGGCATATGGGTATGGCTACACCTTC.

This clone has a handful of counts. The V call is TRBV25-1, the J call TRBJ2-5, with 7 bases matching TRBD1. This CDR3 contains 12 residues. The V gene end was trimmed by 9 bases and the J gene end by 2 bases; junction bases not matched to a gene: 3. Looked up from germline, CDR1 is MGHDK and CDR2 is SYGVNS. The CDR3 spells CASTGAQETQYF. The CDR3 DNA reads TGTGCCAGTACAGGGGCTCAAGAGACCCAGTACTTC.

The chain combines TRBV30 with TRBJ1-3; D gene unclear. This CDR3 has 12 amino acids. Trimming removed 3 bases from V and 4 bases from J, with 7 bases in between. Germline CDR1 GTSNPN, CDR2 SVGIG (reference sequence). CDR3 loop: CAWRDAGNTIYF. CDR3 sequence (DNA): TGTGCCTGGAGAGATGCCGGAAACACCATATATTTT.

This chain uses TRBV27 with TRBJ2-7, with 11 nucleotides matching TRBD2. Germline CDR1 reads MNHEY; CDR2 reads SMNVEV (reference sequence). The CDR3 contains 15 residues. Germline trimming cut 0 bases from V and 4 bases from J; bases unmatched to any gene: 2. The CDR3 bases are TGTGCCAGCAGTTTATCCGGGACTAGCGGATACGAGCAGTACTTC. Protein product: CASSLSGTSGYEQYF.

V and J are TRBV7-9 and TRBJ2-7; 7 positions match TRBD1. J gave up 4 bases and V 4 bases, and 1 base lay outside the gene matches. CDR3 length: 12 residues. The germline CDR1 and CDR2 sequences are SEHNR and FQNEAQ (reference sequence). The CDR3 spells CASSSTGYEQYF. In DNA form, the CDR3 reads TGTGCCAGCAGCTCGACAGGGTACGAGCAGTACTTC.

The chain joins TRBV27 to TRBJ2-1; 10 bases match TRBD2. With 5 bases clipped from V and 3 bases from J, the junction kept 4 bases outside the gene matches. CDR3 length: 15 amino acids. The germline CDR1 and CDR2 sequences are MNHEY and SMNVEV (reference sequence). Here the CDR3 reads CASSALAGDYNEQFF. CDR3 bases: TGTGCCAGCAGTGCGCTAGCGGGGGACTACAATGAGCAGTTCTTC.

The chain recombines TRBV5-1 with TRBJ2-4, with D maybe TRBD1 (5 bases). Germline CDR1 and CDR2: SGHRS and YFSETQ. This CDR3 comprises 14 residues. Trimming took off 0 bases at V and 7 bases at J, with 11 bases between the two ends. The CDR3 DNA sequence: TGCGCCAGCAGCTTGGGGCAGGGAAAGAACATTCAGTACTTC. Residues: CASSLGQGKNIQYF.

The chain recombines TRBV4-3 with TRBJ1-2; 7 nucleotides line up with TRBD1. The CDR3 sequence is 14 residues long. Germline CDR1 and CDR2: LGHNA and YSLEER. J gave up 3 bases and V 1 base, and 2 bases lay outside the gene matches. CDR3 residues: CASSQGTGDYGYTF. The CDR3 bases are TGCGCCAGCAGCCAAGGTACAGGGGACTATGGCTACACCTTC.

The genes are TRBV7-8 and TRBJ2-1; the D gene could be TRBD1 or TRBD2 (6 bases each). This CDR3 comprises 15 residues. Trimming left V 4 bases short and J 2 bases short, with 12 bases between. CDR1 and CDR2 (germline): SGHVS, FQNEAQ. For the CDR3, the DNA is TGTGCCAGCAGCTCCGACGGGGGCCCCTACAATGAGCAGTTCTTC. It is translated as CASSSDGGPYNEQFF.

This clone has more than one count but fewer than ten. The gene calls are TRBV9 and TRBJ1-1; 7 bases map to TRBD1. The germline CDR1 and CDR2 sequences are SGDLS and YYNGEE. This CDR3 has 15 amino acids. V lost 3 bases to trimming and J lost 0 bases; unmatched junction nucleotides: 5. The CDR3 protein is CASSAPGQLNTEAFF. The CDR3 nucleotides are TGTGCCAGCAGCGCCCCGGGACAGTTGAACACTGAAGCTTTCTTT.

The chain links TRBV4-1 to TRBJ1-6, with 7 positions matching TRBD1. J was trimmed by 7 bases and V by 1 base; bases with no gene match: 4. The CDR3 is 15 amino acids. Germline lookup yields CDR1 MGHRA and CDR2 YSYEKL. The CDR3 DNA sequence: TGCGCCAGCAGCCAAGTCCGACAGGGAAATTCACCCCTCCACTTT. It codes for CASSQVRQGNSPLHF.

This chain joins TRBV7-9 and TRBJ1-2, with 7 nucleotides matching TRBD1. The V segment lost 5 bases and the J segment 6 bases; nucleotides outside the gene matches: 15. The germline CDR1 and CDR2 sequences are SEHNR and FQNEAQ (reference sequence). The CDR3 covers 16 residues. The CDR3 bases are TGTGCCAGCAGCCACTCCCGGGACAGCCTTTTAAATGGCTACACCTTC. Translating it yields CASSHSRDSLLNGYTF.

V is TRBV6-5 and J is TRBJ2-5; possibly TRBD2 for D (6 bases). CDR3 length: 14 amino acids. Germline V gene lookup returns CDR1 MNHEY and CDR2 SVGAGI. The V and J ends lost 5 bases and 1 base respectively, with 11 bases between them. In nucleotides, the CDR3 is TGTGCCAGCAGTCCTTACGGGGGCCAAGAGACCCAGTACTTC. This sequence encodes CASSPYGGQETQYF.

J is TRBJ2-3 and V is TRBV11-2; D may be TRBD2 (7 bases). The germline gives CDR1 SGHAT, CDR2 FQNNGV. V lost 1 base and J lost 6, with 17 bases in between. The CDR3 spans 16 residues. Written as DNA, the CDR3 is TGTGCCAGCAGCTTAGCCGGTAGGGGGGGTTGGGATACGCAGTATTTT. This encodes CASSLAGRGGWDTQYF.

The chain has TRBV6-5 and TRBJ1-3; D is possibly TRBD1 (5 bases). Germline lookup yields CDR1 MNHEY and CDR2 SVGAGI. V was cut by 4 bases and J by 4 bases, with 11 bases left in between. The CDR3 covers 14 residues. In DNA, the CDR3 is TGTGCCAGCAGTTTCGACAGCCTGGGAAACACCATATATTTT. Translation: CASSFDSLGNTIYF.

The chain recombines TRBV9 with TRBJ2-1, with D possibly being TRBD1 or TRBD2 (5 bases each). This CDR3 has 16 amino acids. Per the germline V gene, CDR1 is SGDLS and CDR2 is YYNGEE. V was pared by 0 bases and J by 0 bases, with 10 bases between. The CDR3, as DNA: TGTGCCAGCAGCGTAGGCGAGGGGAGCTCCTACAATGAGCAGTTCTTC. Its translation: CASSVGEGSSYNEQFF.

The gene calls are TRBV7-9 and TRBJ2-7, with a possible D match to TRBD2 (5 bases). This CDR3 spans 15 amino acids. Trimming pared 1 base from V and 1 base from J, leaving 11 bases between. The germline gives CDR1 SEHNR, CDR2 FQNEAQ (reference sequence). CDR3 in amino acids: CASSLVGDFSYEQYF. Here the CDR3 DNA reads TGTGCCAGCAGCTTAGTCGGGGATTTTTCCTACGAGCAGTACTTC.

V and J are TRBV30 and TRBJ2-7; possible D gene TRBD2, 5 bases. V was clipped by 4 bases and J by 7 bases, with 17 bases between them. Germline V gene sequence: CDR1 GTSNPN, CDR2 SVGIG (reference sequence). The CDR3 runs 13 residues. The CDR3 DNA is TGTGCCTGGATAGAGGGCGGTCGAGGAGAGCAGTACTTC. Translated: CAWIEGGRGEQYF.

The chain employs TRBV2 and TRBJ2-2; D possibly uses TRBD1 or TRBD2 (6 bases each). V was clipped by 3 bases and J by 6 bases, with 17 bases between them. This CDR3 contains 16 residues. Germline V CDR1 and CDR2: SNHLY, FYNNEI. As DNA, the CDR3 is TGTGCCAGCAGTGAGATACTGGCAGGGGAGGCCGGGGAGCTGTTTTTT. Its translation: CASSEILAGEAGELFF. Drawing the rest from reference TRBV2 and TRBJ2-2, the complete variable domain is EPEVTQTPSHQVTQMGQEVILRCVPISNHLYFYWYRQILGQKVEFLVSFYNNEISEKSEIFDDQFSVERPDGSNFTLKIRSTKLEDSAMYFCASSEILAGEAGELFFGEGSRLTVL.

The V call is TRBV19, the J call TRBJ2-7; D might be TRBD2 (5 bases). Trimming shortened V by 3 bases and J by 5 bases, and 17 bases separated the two germline ends. CDR1 and CDR2 (germline): LNHDA, SQIVND (reference sequence). The CDR3 has 15 residues. The CDR3 sequence: CASSISSRWFDEQYF. The CDR3 DNA reads TGTGCCAGTAGTATTTCTAGCCGGTGGTTCGACGAGCAGTACTTC.

The chain uses TRBV19 and TRBJ1-5, with TRBD1 as a possible D gene (5 bases). The ends were cut back, 9 bases at V and 0 bases at J, with 30 bases in the middle. The CDR3 is 20 residues long. Germline-derived CDR1 and CDR2 are LNHDA and SQIVND (reference sequence). The CDR3 DNA reads TGTGCCAGCCACTCCGTGGGGGGGACCGAGGACTACTATAGCAATCAGCCCCAGCATTTT. Translating it yields CASHSVGGTEDYYSNQPQHF.

The rearrangement links TRBV7-2 to TRBJ2-7; 7 nucleotides align to TRBD1. The CDR3 length is 15 residues. V trimming: 1 base; J trimming: 3 bases; junction bases outside the gene matches: 6. Germline CDR1 SGHTA, CDR2 FQGNSA. DNA for the CDR3: TGTGCCAGCAGCTTAGAAGGGGGCCAAGGCTACGAGCAGTACTTC. Encoded protein: CASSLEGGQGYEQYF.

The gene calls are TRBV7-2 and TRBJ1-6; no firm D call. This CDR3 comprises 14 residues. Germline CDR1 and CDR2: SGHTA and FQGNSA. Trimming left V 1 base short and J 11 bases short, with 12 bases between. The CDR3 DNA follows: TGTGCCAGCAGCTTAGAGCCGCTTGCGGCACCCCTCCACTTT. Translation: CASSLEPLAAPLHF. Variable domain in full (rest from reference TRBV7-2 and TRBJ1-6): GAGVSQSPSNKVTEKGKDVELRCDPISGHTALYWYRQSLGQGLEFLIYFQGNSAPDKSGLPSDRFSAERTGGSVSTLTIQRTQQEDSAVYLCASSLEPLAAPLHFGNGTRLTVT.

This clone was counted between two and nine times. This chain connects TRBV30 to TRBJ1-2; D may be TRBD1 (5 bases). V lost 3 bases and J 12 bases, leaving 20 bases between the germline ends. This CDR3 contains 13 residues. CDR1 GTSNPN and CDR2 SVGIG come from the germline V gene (reference sequence). The CDR3 nucleotides read TGTGCCTGGAGCTTCCCTCCGGCCGGGGGAGACACCTTC. Its translation: CAWSFPPAGGDTF.

The rearrangement uses TRBV5-4 and TRBJ1-2; no reliable D call. Trimming stripped 1 base from V and 8 bases from J, with 15 bases between. Per the germline V gene, CDR1 is SGHNT and CDR2 is YYREEE (reference sequence). The CDR3 runs to 14 residues. The CDR3 region has the DNA TGTGCCAGCAGCTTGAGGGCCCAGTATCTCGGCTACACCTTC. Translating it yields CASSLRAQYLGYTF. Supplemented by reference TRBV5-4 and TRBJ1-2, the full variable domain reads ETGVTQSPTHLIKTRGQQVTLRCSSQSGHNTVSWYQQALGQGPQFIFQYYREEENGRGNFPPRFSGLQFPNYSSELNVNALELDDSALYLCASSLRAQYLGYTFGSGTRLTVV.

This clone was counted once. The rearrangement links TRBV29-1 to TRBJ1-2; D uncertain. The ends were cut back, 6 bases at V and 4 bases at J, with 12 bases in the middle. The CDR3 totals 12 residues. CDR1 SQVTM and CDR2 ANQGSEA come from the germline V gene. The CDR3 coding sequence is TGCAGCGTCGATCCACGGGCCTATGGCTACACCTTC. Amino acids: CSVDPRAYGYTF.

This clone appeared once. The chain combines TRBV28 with TRBJ1-6; TRBD1 matches 8 bases. Germline V CDR1 and CDR2: MDHEN, SYDVKM. V lost 3 bases to trimming and J lost 2 bases; unmatched junction nucleotides: 0. The CDR3 consists of 15 residues. The CDR3 region has the DNA TGTGCCAGCAGTTTGGGACAGGCCTATAATTCACCCCTCCACTTT. This codes for CASSLGQAYNSPLHF.

The chain has TRBV6-4 and TRBJ2-2; D may be TRBD1 (6 bases). CDR3 size: 15 residues. Germline assignment: CDR1 MRHNA and CDR2 SNTAGT. V lost 4 bases and J lost 2, with 11 bases in between. This chain's CDR3 is CASSADSINTGELFF. DNA of the CDR3: TGTGCCAGCAGTGCGGACAGTATCAACACCGGGGAGCTGTTTTTT.

This chain links TRBV7-9 with TRBJ2-4; no reliable D call. Germline assignment: CDR1 SEHNR and CDR2 FQNEAQ (reference sequence). This CDR3 is 15 amino acids long. Trimming took off 5 bases at V and 0 bases at J, with 11 bases between the two ends. The CDR3 coding sequence is TGTGCCAGCAGCCGATCTATGACAGCCAAAAACATTCAGTACTTC. Protein product: CASSRSMTAKNIQYF.

The V and J genes are TRBV2 and TRBJ1-5, with D unresolved. The V and J ends lost 9 bases and 2 bases respectively, with 8 bases between them. This CDR3 contains 12 residues. Germline-derived CDR1 and CDR2 are SNHLY and FYNNEI. The CDR3 reads CASNEGNQPQHF. The CDR3 region has the DNA TGTGCCAGTAATGAGGGCAATCAGCCCCAGCATTTT. Complete variable domain (other parts from reference TRBV2 and TRBJ1-5): EPEVTQTPSHQVTQMGQEVILRCVPISNHLYFYWYRQILGQKVEFLVSFYNNEISEKSEIFDDQFSVERPDGSNFTLKIRSTKLEDSAMYFCASNEGNQPQHFGDGTRLSIL.

CDR3 loop: CASSGERGRSYNSPLHF. As DNA, the CDR3 is TGTGCCAGCAGTGGTGAGAGGGGGCGGTCCTATAATTCACCCCTCCACTTT. The chain has TRBV2 and TRBJ1-6; 7 bases align to TRBD1. The CDR3 has 17 amino acids. Germline V gene data show CDR1 as SNHLY and CDR2 as FYNNEI. The J segment lost 1 base and the V segment lost 4 bases, leaving 7 bases of the junction unmatched.